This TCR beta chain is drawn from a study of identifying expanded T cells in peripheral blood. Regarding the study as a whole: Technical replicates showed around 1.2 changed clones; approximately 2 weeks about 16; four weeks 19. Across healthy donors, higher total template counts meant significantly greater roughly two-week count variance.

This CDR3 has 15 amino acids. Trimming cost V 7 bases and J 5 bases; bases outside gene matches: 10. Looked up from germline, CDR1 is SGHDT and CDR2 is YYEEEE. Data came from immunoSEQ multiplex PCR; TCRdb stores just in-frame clones and leaves some out. The sample has about 86,000 clones, approximately 85% seen once; the top ten hold roughly 4.4%. No infections or other immune events were documented during collection. As regards this clone: As yet, its antigen is unknown.

This rearrangement joins TRBV5-6 to TRBJ1-1, with TRBD1 matching 11 bases. Material: blood. The TCR comes from a person aged 18-70 years in good health. The CDR3 DNA sequence: TGTGCCAGCGAGAGGACAGGGGGCGAGAGGACTGAAGCTTTCTTT. Translation: CASERTGGERTEAFF.